A single T cell receptor beta chain is shown here with its context. These data belong to a study of blood T cell repertoires in COVID-19. Study in general: T cells, B-cell-depleted T cells, or PBMCs provided the cDNA or gDNA that served as material.

Germline V gene lookup returns CDR1 SNHLY and CDR2 FYNNEI. The CDR3 is 15 residues long. Losses at the gene ends were 7 bases for V and 2 bases for J; bases not matched to a gene: 7. Assay: immunoSEQ multiplex PCR; the TCRdb copy retains only in-frame clones and omits some. Of around 180,000 clones detected, less than 85% appear once; the ten largest clones hold about 12%. V is TRBV2 and J is TRBJ1-5; 8 positions match TRBD1. The receptor was derived from a man aged 45 to 65 who had recovered from COVID-19. Sequences were obtained from PBMCs or T cells enriched from blood (not recorded which). This CDR3 is CASNGGQGGNQPQHF. The CDR3 DNA sequence: TGTGCCAGCAATGGAGGACAGGGAGGCAATCAGCCCCAGCATTTT.